This T cell receptor (beta chain) was retrieved from a study of T cell repertoires in cytomegalovirus infection. Study in general: Evidence of both CMV infection and a matching HLA type came from public TCR beta signatures. General study points: The cumulative frequency of public TCR beta families identified carriers of CMV plus the relevant HLA. CMV-specific TCR beta clonotypes restricted by HLA-C were the ones dominating the ex vivo response.

Deletions cut 0 bases from V and 3 bases from J, with 15 bases between. Germline CDR1 reads MDHEN; CDR2 reads SYDVKM. The CDR3 loop spans 17 amino acids. This clonotype was found a few times. Its target is unknown. MiXCR, applied by TCRdb to the reads, yields one record per CDR3 protein. The table lists about 360,000 distinct CDR3 sequences, around 18% of them singletons. The chain employs TRBV28 and TRBJ1-5; D is perhaps TRBD1 (5 bases). The origin of this receptor is a human donor in good health (CMV status not recorded). Some clones in this sample may be carry-over from other donors' samples. Sequenced sample: PBMCs. CDR3 sequence (DNA): TGTGCCAGCAGTTTATGGGGTGGGGGAAACGACAATCAGCCCCAGCATTTT. This sequence encodes CASSLWGGGNDNQPQHF.